This T cell receptor (beta chain) was retrieved from a study of OX40 agonist ivuxolimab in advanced cancers. Study-level background: Age averaged 60 years (range about 20 to 80), and roughly 82% were male.

The data were produced by immunoSEQ multiplex PCR, yet TCRdb's version contains in-frame clones alone and is incomplete. Altogether approximately 58,000 clones are present, 75% to 90% being singletons, with the ten largest covering about 0.76%. The CDR3 extends over 14 amino acids. Trimming took off 8 bases at V and 0 bases at J, with 11 bases between the two ends. Germline V CDR1 and CDR2: LNHDA, SQIVND (reference sequence). The specimen was CD4+ or CD8+ T cells sorted from blood, collected in a trial of the OX40 agonist ivuxolimab. This chain uses TRBV19 with TRBJ2-4; D unclear. The source is an adult with an advanced solid tumor such as melanoma, head and neck, liver or kidney cancer. The CDR3 nucleotides read TGTGCCAGTCGCACAGTCGAAGCCAAAAACATTCAGTACTTC. This codes for CASRTVEAKNIQYF.